The clone carrying this T cell receptor beta chain was counted a single time. The V and J ends lost 6 bases and 3 bases respectively, with 14 bases between them. The germline CDR1 and CDR2 sequences are WNHNN and SYGVQD (reference sequence). The CDR3 runs 14 residues. The data are from a study of blood T cell repertoires in COVID-19. Study context: COVID-19 samples, acute and convalescent, were from the United States, Italy and Spain.

Original analysis: Reference gene primer amplification in the assay estimated nucleated cell counts. Method: immunoSEQ multiplex PCR; TCRdb's copy keeps in-frame clones and lacks some. From that table come the V and J calls and clone size; the DNA was used to work out D and trimming. This sample has hundreds of thousands of clones, with over 80% found just once. This TCR came from a man aged 35-49 years with acute or convalescent COVID-19. The sequencing input was peripheral blood. The rearrangement joins TRBV10-1 to TRBJ1-2; D unresolved. CDR3 loop: CASSPSGYDYGYTF. The DNA for the CDR3 is TGCGCCAGCAGCCCCAGCGGATACGACTATGGCTACACCTTC.